The rows below give T cell receptor beta chains drawn from one sample of a study of immune evolution from preneoplasia to lung adenocarcinoma. Assay: immunoSEQ multiplex PCR; the TCRdb copy retains only in-frame clones and omits some. The sample carries thousands of clones, around four fifths recorded once. What was sequenced was FFPE adjacent normal lung tissue. The receptors shown here come from an older donor with lung adenocarcinoma. The CDR3 runs from the conserved cysteine through the conserved F or W. The D gene is left open where the match is weak. The size field is filled for only some rows; it gives once, few, many or a size class.

CDR3 protein: CASSSLGGGFEQYF; CDR3 DNA: TGTGCCAGCAGTTCTTTGGGAGGGGGATTCGAGCAGTACTTC; clone size: -; CDR3 length: 14; V gene: TRBV6-5; J gene: TRBJ2-7; D gene: -
CDR3 protein: CASSPPSRVWEQYF; CDR3 DNA: TGTGCCAGCTCACCACCTAGCCGGGTTTGGGAGCAGTACTTC; clone size: -; CDR3 length: 14; V gene: TRBV18; J gene: TRBJ2-7; D gene: -
CDR3 protein: CSVGQGNYGYTF; CDR3 DNA: TGCAGCGTGGGACAGGGGAACTATGGCTACACCTTC; clone size: few; CDR3 length: 12; V gene: TRBV29-1; J gene: TRBJ1-2; D gene: TRBD1
CDR3 protein: CASSLWGQGQETQYF; CDR3 DNA: TGCGCCAGCAGCTTGTGGGGACAGGGGCAAGAGACCCAGTACTTC; clone size: -; CDR3 length: 15; V gene: TRBV5-1; J gene: TRBJ2-5; D gene: TRBD1
CDR3 protein: CASSPTRLAGSNEQFF; CDR3 DNA: TGTGCCAGCAGCCCCACCCGACTAGCGGGCAGCAATGAGCAGTTCTTC; clone size: -; CDR3 length: 16; V gene: TRBV7-3; J gene: TRBJ2-1; D gene: TRBD2
CDR3 protein: CASSPLYEQYF; CDR3 DNA: TGTGCCAGCAGCCCCCTCTACGAGCAGTACTTC; clone size: -; CDR3 length: 11; V gene: TRBV7-9; J gene: TRBJ2-7; D gene: -
CDR3 protein: CASSFGDRAAGELFF; CDR3 DNA: TGTGCCAGCAGCTTCGGGGACAGGGCTGCCGGGGAGCTGTTTTTT; clone size: -; CDR3 length: 15; V gene: TRBV7-3; J gene: TRBJ2-2; D gene: TRBD1
CDR3 protein: CASSLVMAGGDTIYF; CDR3 DNA: TGTGCCAGCAGCTTAGTGATGGCAGGTGGGGACACCATATATTTT; clone size: once; CDR3 length: 15; V gene: TRBV7-9; J gene: TRBJ1-3; D gene: -
CDR3 protein: CASSKHPGRSGQGATNEKLFF; CDR3 DNA: TGTGCCAGCAGCAAACATCCCGGGCGGTCAGGGCAAGGGGCAACTAATGAAAAACTGTTTTTT; clone size: -; CDR3 length: 21; V gene: TRBV21-1; J gene: TRBJ1-4; D gene: -
CDR3 protein: CASSLSRFSNQPQHF; CDR3 DNA: TGTGCCAGCAGCTTATCCAGATTTAGCAATCAGCCCCAGCATTTT; clone size: -; CDR3 length: 15; V gene: TRBV13; J gene: TRBJ1-5; D gene: -
CDR3 protein: CASSFGTGSNGYTF; CDR3 DNA: TGCGCCAGCAGCTTTGGGACAGGGAGTAATGGCTACACCTTC; clone size: few; CDR3 length: 14; V gene: TRBV5-1; J gene: TRBJ1-2; D gene: TRBD1
CDR3 protein: CSVGDRGTNEKLFF; CDR3 DNA: TGCAGCGTTGGAGACAGGGGAACTAATGAAAAACTGTTTTTT; clone size: -; CDR3 length: 14; V gene: TRBV29-1; J gene: TRBJ1-4; D gene: TRBD1
CDR3 protein: CARSLEKPPGAKNIQYF; CDR3 DNA: TGTGCCAGAAGCTTAGAGAAACCCCCGGGGGCCAAAAACATTCAGTACTTC; clone size: -; CDR3 length: 17; V gene: TRBV7-5; J gene: TRBJ2-4; D gene: -
CDR3 protein: CASSMAGLRGEQYF; CDR3 DNA: TGTGCCAGTAGTATGGCGGGTCTCCGGGGCGAGCAGTACTTC; clone size: -; CDR3 length: 14; V gene: TRBV19; J gene: TRBJ2-7; D gene: -
CDR3 protein: CASSQGGNTIYF; CDR3 DNA: TGTGCCAGCAGCCAAGGGGGAAACACCATATATTTT; clone size: -; CDR3 length: 12; V gene: TRBV4-2; J gene: TRBJ1-3; D gene: -
CDR3 protein: CASSQRTGGDQPQHF; CDR3 DNA: TGTGCCAGTAGTCAAAGGACAGGGGGCGATCAGCCCCAGCATTTT; clone size: -; CDR3 length: 15; V gene: TRBV19; J gene: TRBJ1-5; D gene: TRBD1
CDR3 protein: CASSLIPQGDGDGYTF; CDR3 DNA: TGTGCCAGCAGTTTAATCCCACAGGGGGACGGGGATGGCTACACCTTC; clone size: few; CDR3 length: 16; V gene: TRBV28; J gene: TRBJ1-2; D gene: TRBD1
CDR3 protein: CASSSPGREGGEQFF; CDR3 DNA: TGTGCCAGCAGCTCCCCCGGGCGGGAGGGGGGTGAGCAGTTCTTC; clone size: once; CDR3 length: 15; V gene: TRBV7-2; J gene: TRBJ2-1; D gene: TRBD2
CDR3 protein: CASSQGNEQYF; CDR3 DNA: TGCGCCAGCAGCCAAGGGAACGAGCAGTACTTC; clone size: once; CDR3 length: 11; V gene: TRBV4-3; J gene: TRBJ2-7; D gene: -
CDR3 protein: CASSLGQAHGYTF; CDR3 DNA: TGTGCCAGCAGCTTAGGACAGGCTCATGGCTACACCTTC; clone size: -; CDR3 length: 13; V gene: TRBV7-9; J gene: TRBJ1-2; D gene: -
CDR3 protein: CASRGQGPLFYGYTF; CDR3 DNA: TGTGCCAGCAGAGGACAGGGACCTCTATTCTATGGCTACACCTTC; clone size: -; CDR3 length: 15; V gene: TRBV28; J gene: TRBJ1-2; D gene: TRBD1
CDR3 protein: CASSLTSGQETQYF; CDR3 DNA: TGTGCCAGCAGCCTAACTAGCGGCCAAGAGACCCAGTACTTC; clone size: -; CDR3 length: 14; V gene: TRBV7-2; J gene: TRBJ2-5; D gene: TRBD2
CDR3 protein: CASSKTLTGGNTGELFF; CDR3 DNA: TGCGCCAGCAGCAAAACCCTGACAGGGGGGAACACCGGGGAGCTGTTTTTT; clone size: few; CDR3 length: 17; V gene: TRBV5-1; J gene: TRBJ2-2; D gene: TRBD1
CDR3 protein: CSYSSGAYEQYF; CDR3 DNA: TGCAGCTATTCGTCCGGAGCCTACGAGCAGTACTTC; clone size: -; CDR3 length: 12; V gene: TRBV29-1; J gene: TRBJ2-7; D gene: -
CDR3 protein: CASSVGRLIDEQFF; CDR3 DNA: TGTGCCAGCAGCGTAGGTCGGTTAATAGATGAGCAGTTCTTC; clone size: -; CDR3 length: 14; V gene: TRBV9; J gene: TRBJ2-1; D gene: -
CDR3 protein: CATERSGPNEQFF; CDR3 DNA: TGTGCCACCGAAAGGAGCGGCCCTAATGAGCAGTTCTTC; clone size: -; CDR3 length: 13; V gene: TRBV6-5; J gene: TRBJ2-1; D gene: -
CDR3 protein: CASSESPLGRVSYEQYF; CDR3 DNA: TGCGCCAGCAGTGAGTCCCCCCTAGGGCGGGTCTCCTACGAGCAGTACTTC; clone size: -; CDR3 length: 17; V gene: TRBV10-1; J gene: TRBJ2-7; D gene: -
CDR3 protein: CASSPATGTDTDTQYF; CDR3 DNA: TGCGCCAGCAGCCCCGCCACCGGGACAGACACAGATACGCAGTATTTT; clone size: -; CDR3 length: 16; V gene: TRBV4-1; J gene: TRBJ2-3; D gene: TRBD1
CDR3 protein: CASRRGETQYF; CDR3 DNA: TGTGCCAGCCGCCGTGGGGAGACCCAGTACTTC; clone size: -; CDR3 length: 11; V gene: TRBV6-5; J gene: TRBJ2-5; D gene: -
CDR3 protein: CASSAGVHEQYF; CDR3 DNA: TGTGCCAGCAGCGCAGGGGTCCACGAGCAGTACTTC; clone size: -; CDR3 length: 12; V gene: TRBV11-2; J gene: TRBJ2-7; D gene: -
CDR3 protein: CASSRTSGNREQYF; CDR3 DNA: TGCGCCAGCAGCCGGACTAGCGGGAACCGCGAGCAGTACTTC; clone size: -; CDR3 length: 14; V gene: TRBV10-2; J gene: TRBJ2-7; D gene: TRBD2
CDR3 protein: CASSFGLLGGSNVLTF; CDR3 DNA: TGTGCCAGCAGCTTCGGACTCTTGGGAGGCTCCAACGTCCTGACTTTC; clone size: -; CDR3 length: 16; V gene: TRBV7-2; J gene: TRBJ2-6; D gene: -
CDR3 protein: CASSLTRGDYGYTF; CDR3 DNA: TGTGCCAGCAGCTTGACCAGGGGAGACTATGGCTACACCTTC; clone size: -; CDR3 length: 14; V gene: TRBV5-7; J gene: TRBJ1-2; D gene: -
CDR3 protein: CASSVGGVPYEQYF; CDR3 DNA: TGTGCCAGCAGCGTAGGGGGAGTGCCCTACGAGCAGTACTTC; clone size: -; CDR3 length: 14; V gene: TRBV9; J gene: TRBJ2-7; D gene: -
CDR3 protein: CASRLPQGANTGELFF; CDR3 DNA: TGTGCCAGCAGGCTTCCACAGGGGGCGAACACCGGGGAGCTGTTTTTT; clone size: -; CDR3 length: 16; V gene: TRBV28; J gene: TRBJ2-2; D gene: TRBD1
CDR3 protein: CASSERGDGHYGYTF; CDR3 DNA: TGTGCCAGCAGTGAGAGGGGGGACGGACACTATGGCTACACCTTC; clone size: -; CDR3 length: 15; V gene: TRBV2; J gene: TRBJ1-2; D gene: -
CDR3 protein: CASSVESEAQYF; CDR3 DNA: TGTGCCAGCAGCGTAGAAAGTGAAGCGCAGTATTTT; clone size: -; CDR3 length: 12; V gene: TRBV9; J gene: TRBJ2-3; D gene: -
CDR3 protein: CASSLRSSGNTIYF; CDR3 DNA: TGTGCCAGCAGCTTGAGGAGCTCTGGAAACACCATATATTTT; clone size: -; CDR3 length: 14; V gene: TRBV5-6; J gene: TRBJ1-3; D gene: -
CDR3 protein: CASSQQSSGRSTGRDTQYF; CDR3 DNA: TGCGCCAGCAGCCAACAATCTAGCGGGAGGTCAACGGGCAGGGATACGCAGTATTTT; clone size: -; CDR3 length: 19; V gene: TRBV4-3; J gene: TRBJ2-3; D gene: TRBD2
CDR3 protein: CSVESGDGYGYTF; CDR3 DNA: TGCAGCGTTGAATCAGGGGATGGCTATGGCTACACCTTC; clone size: few; CDR3 length: 13; V gene: TRBV29-1; J gene: TRBJ1-2; D gene: -
CDR3 protein: CASSQGLAGVTSYEQYF; CDR3 DNA: TGCGCCAGCAGCCAGGGACTAGCGGGGGTTACCTCCTACGAGCAGTACTTC; clone size: -; CDR3 length: 17; V gene: TRBV4-3; J gene: TRBJ2-7; D gene: TRBD2
CDR3 protein: CASSPDPSSYNEQFF; CDR3 DNA: TGTGCCAGCAGCCCCGACCCGAGCTCCTACAATGAGCAGTTCTTC; clone size: -; CDR3 length: 15; V gene: TRBV7-3; J gene: TRBJ2-1; D gene: -
CDR3 protein: CASSLVPGQGFNEKLFF; CDR3 DNA: TGTGCCAGCAGTTTAGTCCCTGGACAGGGCTTTAATGAAAAACTGTTTTTT; clone size: -; CDR3 length: 17; V gene: TRBV27; J gene: TRBJ1-4; D gene: TRBD1
CDR3 protein: CASSQDSRATFYEQYF; CDR3 DNA: TGCGCCAGCAGCCAAGATTCTAGGGCAACCTTCTACGAGCAGTACTTC; clone size: -; CDR3 length: 16; V gene: TRBV4-1; J gene: TRBJ2-7; D gene: -
CDR3 protein: CASSRRDRVVHNEQFF; CDR3 DNA: TGTGCCAGCAGCCGAAGGGACAGGGTTGTCCACAATGAGCAGTTCTTC; clone size: -; CDR3 length: 16; V gene: TRBV28; J gene: TRBJ2-1; D gene: TRBD1